Sequencing of this TCR beta chain was carried out in a study of neurological immune-mediated disorders. 5'RACE with 10-nucleotide random UMIs generated the cDNA. TCRdb reprocessed the 5' RACE reads via MiXCR and lists one record per CDR3 protein. Of just under 40,000 distinct CDR3 sequences listed, around 7% are singletons. In its sample, this clonotype was seen a few times. The CDR3 contains 13 residues. Germline CDR1 is SGHKS and CDR2 is YYEKEE (reference sequence). The V end lost 4 bases, the J end lost 3 bases, and 8 bases lay between the germline ends. The sorted libraries took 1 million CD4+ or CD8+ T cells.

The sequence was collected from a man over 45 in good health. This sequence joins TRBV5-5 and TRBJ2-1; D is uncertain. Sequenced sample: CD4+ T cells from blood. The CDR3 spells CASSLQSYNEQFF. DNA of the CDR3: TGTGCCAGCAGCCTACAGAGCTACAATGAGCAGTTCTTC.